What follows is one TCR beta chain and its context. No antigen is known for it. This entry is derived from a study of cytomegalovirus exposure and HLA in healthy donors. Study-wide points: Accurate prediction of HLA-A and HLA-B alleles (for most subjects) was reportedly achieved from TCR beta sequences. Using a false discovery rate of 0.05, a later analysis showed that 15,000 to 20,000 TCR beta sequences were associated with HLA alleles. Rarity marked most TCR sequences, yet some public TCRs occurred in many donors. Overall, about 160 TCR beta chains were annotated as cytomegalovirus-associated.

Use of 60 Vbeta and 13 Jbeta primers characterized the PCR. The method was immunoSEQ multiplex PCR; TCRdb's version includes in-frame clones alone and lacks a portion of them. Among hundreds of thousands of clones, over 80% were seen once, and the ten largest hold 0.71%. V gave up 3 bases and J gave up 4 bases, with 9 bases separating them. The germline CDR1 and CDR2 sequences are SNHLY and FYNNEI. There are 13 residues in the CDR3. This TCR was sampled from a boy aged 2 to 10 in good health and CMV-seronegative. Sample: PBMCs. This sequence joins TRBV2 and TRBJ1-2, with unresolved D. The CDR3: CASSDPGGYGYTF. The CDR3 DNA sequence: TGTGCCAGCAGTGACCCAGGAGGCTATGGCTACACCTTC.